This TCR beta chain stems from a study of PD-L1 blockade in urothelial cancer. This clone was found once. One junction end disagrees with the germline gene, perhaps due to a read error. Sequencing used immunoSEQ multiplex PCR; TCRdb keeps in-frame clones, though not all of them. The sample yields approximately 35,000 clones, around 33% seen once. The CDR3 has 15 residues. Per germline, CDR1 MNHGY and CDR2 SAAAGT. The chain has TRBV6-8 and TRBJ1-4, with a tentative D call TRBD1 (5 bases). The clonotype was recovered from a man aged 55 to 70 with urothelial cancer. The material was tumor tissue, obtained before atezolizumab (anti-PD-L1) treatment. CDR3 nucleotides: TGTGCCATCAGTGACTCGGGGACCAGTAATGAAAAACTGTTTTTT. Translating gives CAISDSGTSNEKLFF.